One and the same sample provided the 9 T cell receptor beta chains below, sequenced in a study of T cell clusters in autoimmune cytopenias. TRB rearrangements were amplified by touch-down multiplex PCR with mixed TRB-A/B primers. After re-calling the multiplex PCR reads, TCRdb lists one entry per CDR3 protein, DNA absent. This repertoire includes 2,000 to 3,000 distinct CDR3 sequences. Each sample's input was around 250 ng genomic DNA, 38,000 or so genome equivalents. Sequenced: peripheral blood. These receptors all come from a human donor with an autoimmune cytopenia or autoimmune hepatitis (not recorded which).

Its frequency marks this clonotype as medium-sized. The J gene is TRBJ2-3, the V gene TRBV6-1; the TRBD1 assignment by TCRdb is unverifiable without DNA. The CDR3 is made up of 15 amino acids. Germline CDR1 is MNHNS and CDR2 is SASEGT. The CDR3 loop reads CASSVETGGTDTQYF.

Measured by frequency, this clonotype is medium-sized (0.01 to 0.1%). The rearrangement uses TRBV6-2 or TRBV6-3 and TRBJ2-3. Germline CDR1 MNHEY, CDR2 SVGEGT. This CDR3 comprises 12 residues. Here the CDR3 reads CASSPTEIPQYF.

The rearrangement joins TRBV4-2 to TRBJ1-4. This CDR3 region has 14 residues. In germline, CDR1 is LGHNA, CDR2 YNFKEQ. The CDR3: CASSPQEGDEKLFF.

V usage is TRBV20-1 and J usage is TRBJ1-3. The CDR3 consists of 15 residues. In germline, CDR1 is DFQATT, CDR2 SNEGSKA (reference sequence). CDR3 amino acids: CSASGDPSSGNTIYF.

The chain joins TRBV12-3 or TRBV12-4 to TRBJ2-3. The CDR3 length is 14 residues. The CDR3 reads CASSFEWSTDTQYF.

The genes are TRBV24-1 and TRBJ2-5; there is no DNA to check the TCRdb D call of TRBD2. The CDR3 runs to 18 residues. Germline CDR1 reads KGHDR; CDR2 reads SFDVKD. CDR3 in amino acids: CATSDPSPTGGGGETQYF.

This clonotype ranks as medium-sized (0.01 to 0.1%) in terms of frequency. J is TRBJ2-3 and V is TRBV19; TCRdb indicates TRBD1, and absent DNA this call remains unverified. CDR1 LNHDA and CDR2 SQIVND come from the germline V gene (reference sequence). The CDR3 is 15 amino acids. This CDR3 is CASSVGQGRPITQYF.

This clonotype is labeled medium-sized based on frequency. The CDR3 loop reads CASSLWGGEYEQYF. This rearrangement joins TRBV19 to TRBJ2-7; the D call from TCRdb, TRBD2, cannot be confirmed without DNA. The CDR3 covers 14 residues. The germline V gene encodes CDR1 LNHDA and CDR2 SQIVND (reference sequence).

In terms of frequency, this clonotype is medium-sized. This sequence joins TRBV19 and TRBJ1-1; no DNA is available, so the TRBD1 call from TCRdb remains unchecked. The CDR3 contains 12 residues. Germline CDR1 LNHDA, CDR2 SQIVND (reference sequence). The CDR3 sequence is CASTPDRSEAFF.